The clone carrying this T cell receptor beta chain has a single count. The antigen is unknown. Germline V gene sequence: CDR1 SQVTM, CDR2 ANQGSEA. The CDR3 contains 13 residues. V lost 6 bases and J lost 0, with 12 bases in between. It was with 60 Vbeta and 13 Jbeta primers that the PCR ran. Original data processing: Later work found approximately 80 million unique TCR beta chains, with 9.5 million to 12 million shared. Repertoires were generated with immunoSEQ multiplex PCR, while TCRdb's copy carries only in-frame clones and drops some. The DNA gave D and trimming, while V, J and clone size come from that table. The sample includes fewer than 90,000 clones, 76% of them seen just once. This sample stems from a study of cytomegalovirus exposure and HLA in healthy donors. Study results and limitations: In vitro work confirmed that a few CMV-associated chains recognize CMV antigens.

The material sequenced was PBMCs. The sequence was collected from a male donor in good health and CMV-seronegative. The rearrangement joins TRBV29-1 to TRBJ2-7; TRBD2 might be the D (6 bases). CDR3 nucleotide sequence: TGCAGCGTCCACATGGGGGGCTCCTACGAGCAGTACTTC. It translates to CSVHMGGSYEQYF.